A single sample gave rise to the 20 T cell receptor beta chains below, sequenced in a study of cytomegalovirus exposure and HLA in healthy donors. Method: immunoSEQ multiplex PCR; TCRdb's copy keeps in-frame clones and lacks some. Of approximately 170,000 clones listed, roughly 80% are singletons. The sample comprised PBMCs. These receptors were obtained from a man aged 25-45 years in good health and CMV-seropositive.

The chain employs TRBV11-2 and TRBJ2-5, with 13 bases fitting TRBD2. The CDR3 extends over 15 amino acids. Per germline, CDR1 SGHAT and CDR2 FQNNGV. V lost 5 bases to trimming and J lost 9 bases; unmatched junction nucleotides: 9. The chain's CDR3 is CASSPGTSGEMAQYF. CDR3 coding DNA: TGTGCCAGCAGCCCGGGGACTAGCGGGGAAATGGCCCAGTACTTC.

The table lists this clone with a count of one. Different DNA sequences within this sample yield the same CDR3. This chain uses TRBV5-1 with TRBJ1-2, with D possibly being TRBD1 (6 bases). V dropped 4 bases and J dropped 5 bases, with 9 bases sitting between them. CDR3 length: 12 amino acids. In germline, CDR1 is SGHRS, CDR2 YFSETQ. This CDR3 is CASSPTGYGYTF. Written as DNA, the CDR3 is TGCGCCAGCAGCCCAACAGGGTATGGCTACACCTTC.

This clone was found once. This chain joins TRBV6-5 and TRBJ1-2; D uncertain. V was cut by 0 bases and J by 7 bases, with 18 bases left in between. CDR3 length: 16 residues. Germline V gene sequence: CDR1 MNHEY, CDR2 SVGAGI. The CDR3: CASSYSTVTAEGGYTF. In nucleotides, the CDR3 is TGTGCCAGCAGTTACTCGACTGTGACTGCCGAGGGTGGCTACACCTTC.

The V and J genes are TRBV6-4 and TRBJ1-1; weak D call: TRBD1 (6 bases). Trimming took off 4 bases at V and 4 bases at J, with 10 bases between the two ends. The CDR3 is made up of 13 amino acids. Germline lookup yields CDR1 MRHNA and CDR2 SNTAGT. This chain's CDR3 is CASSAQGGTEAFF. The CDR3 DNA sequence: TGTGCCAGCAGTGCACAGGGTGGCACTGAAGCTTTCTTT.

The chain couples TRBV7-9 to TRBJ1-6; maybe TRBD1 (6 bases). Deletions cut 4 bases from V and 8 bases from J, with 12 bases between. Germline lookup yields CDR1 SEHNR and CDR2 FQNEAQ (reference sequence). The CDR3 length is 14 residues. The CDR3 DNA follows: TGTGCCAGCAGCTCCCAAGGGGGAGATTCACCCCTCCACTTT. Amino acids: CASSSQGGDSPLHF.

The chain uses TRBV6-5 and TRBJ2-5, with D uncertain. Trimming stripped 5 bases from V and 2 bases from J, with 3 bases between. This CDR3 is built from 11 residues. The germline CDR1 and CDR2 sequences are MNHEY and SVGAGI. The CDR3: CASSRQETQYF. The CDR3 bases are TGTGCCAGCAGTCGTCAAGAGACCCAGTACTTC.

This clone was seen just once. This chain joins TRBV5-1 and TRBJ2-7, with a weak D call TRBD1 (6 bases). The CDR3 loop spans 16 amino acids. Deletions cut 3 bases from V and 1 base from J, with 17 bases between. CDR1 and CDR2 (germline): SGHRS, YFSETQ. The CDR3 protein is CASSSRWTELSYEQYF. CDR3 DNA sequence: TGCGCCAGCAGCTCGAGGTGGACAGAGCTTTCCTACGAGCAGTACTTC.

CDR3 sequence: CASSGDILPYEQYF. In nucleotides, the CDR3 is TGTGCCAGCAGCGGGGACATCCTTCCCTACGAGCAGTACTTC. The rearrangement joins TRBV9 to TRBJ2-7, with D perhaps TRBD1 (6 bases). Between the trimmed V and J ends, which lost 3 bases and 2 bases, there was a span of 12 bases. CDR3 length: 14 residues. Germline values: CDR1 SGDLS, CDR2 YYNGEE.

This clone occurred a few times. The V call is TRBV30, the J call TRBJ2-1; D is perhaps TRBD2 (7 bases). Trimming removed 3 bases at V and 12 bases at J, with 21 bases between. The length of the CDR3 is 14 residues. Germline-derived CDR1 and CDR2 are GTSNPN and SVGIG (reference sequence). CDR3 in DNA: TGTGCCTGGAGCCCCTGGGGGGGGCATTTGGTGCAGTTCTTC. Translating gives CAWSPWGGHLVQFF.

The chain is built from TRBV10-2 and TRBJ1-1; D is undetermined. This CDR3 has 12 residues. V was cut by 6 bases and J by 5 bases, with 10 bases left in between. Germline CDR1 reads WSHSY; CDR2 reads SAAADI. DNA for the CDR3: TGCGCCAGCAGGGACTGGGAGACTGAAGCTTTCTTT. It yields the protein CASRDWETEAFF.

This clone was observed a few times. The genes are TRBV7-9 and TRBJ2-7; TRBD1 might be the D (6 bases). Germline CDR1 SEHNR, CDR2 FQNEAQ (reference sequence). The CDR3 contains 16 residues. Trimming stripped 1 base from V and 6 bases from J, with 19 bases between. The CDR3 spells CASSLVGLTGSGEQYF. CDR3 sequence (DNA): TGTGCCAGCAGCTTAGTAGGTTTGACAGGTTCTGGCGAGCAGTACTTC.

The gene calls are TRBV10-2 and TRBJ2-7, with D unclear. CDR1 WSHSY and CDR2 SAAADI come from the germline V gene. This CDR3 spans 14 amino acids. V was shortened by 3 bases and J by 2 bases, with 11 bases between the two germline ends. CDR3 sequence (DNA): TGCGCCAGCAGTGATTTCGTGAAGCCCTACGAGCAGTACTTC. Its protein is CASSDFVKPYEQYF.

The chain is built from TRBV21-1 and TRBJ1-5; TRBD1, as called in the table, went unchecked against the DNA. TRBV21-1 is deemed a pseudogene. CDR3 length equals 14 residues. CDR3 region: CASSKRDRGQPQHF. In DNA form, the CDR3 reads TGTGCCAGCAGCAAAAGGGACAGGGGGCAGCCCCAGCATTTT.

This clone was found once. V is TRBV2 and J is TRBJ2-7; D call uncertain. The ends were cut back, 0 bases at V and 3 bases at J, with 6 bases in the middle. The CDR3 consists of 13 residues. Germline assignment: CDR1 SNHLY and CDR2 FYNNEI. The DNA for the CDR3 is TGTGCCAGCAGTGAAGCGCGCGTCTACGAGCAGTACTTC. Its protein is CASSEARVYEQYF.

This chain connects TRBV5-1 to TRBJ1-2; the D gene is possibly TRBD1 (6 bases). CDR3 length: 16 residues. Looked up from germline, CDR1 is SGHRS and CDR2 is YFSETQ. V was pared by 4 bases and J by 0 bases, with 16 bases between. CDR3 sequence reads: CASSTTQGDSNYGYTF. CDR3 in DNA: TGCGCCAGCAGCACAACACAGGGCGATTCTAACTATGGCTACACCTTC. Combining the CDR3 with reference TRBV5-1 and TRBJ1-2 gives the whole variable domain KAGVTQTPRYLIKTRGQQVTLSCSPISGHRSVSWYQQTPGQGLQFLFEYFSETQRNKGNFPGRFSGRQFSNSRSEMNVSTLELGDSALYLCASSTTQGDSNYGYTFGSGTRLTVV.

The V and J genes are TRBV10-1 and TRBJ1-1; D call uncertain. The ends were cut back, 3 bases at V and 0 bases at J, with 5 bases in the middle. The germline V gene encodes CDR1 WNHNN and CDR2 SYGVQD (reference sequence). There are 13 residues in the CDR3. CDR3: CASSENMNTEAFF. CDR3 nucleotide sequence: TGCGCCAGCAGTGAAAATATGAACACTGAAGCTTTCTTT.

The chain uses TRBV7-9 and TRBJ2-6; D not resolved. Germline V gene lookup returns CDR1 SEHNR and CDR2 FQNEAQ (reference sequence). Trimming pared 3 bases from V and 0 bases from J, leaving 9 bases between. The CDR3 extends over 16 amino acids. For the CDR3, the DNA is TGTGCCAGCAGCTTGAACAGAGCCTCTGGGGCCAACGTCCTGACTTTC. Residues: CASSLNRASGANVLTF.

The chain employs TRBV5-5 and TRBJ2-3; D is perhaps TRBD2 (5 bases). Trimming pared 3 bases from V and 4 bases from J, leaving 9 bases between. This CDR3 has 13 amino acids. The V gene's germline CDR1 is SGHKS and CDR2 YYEKEE (reference sequence). The CDR3 spells CASSSSGADTQYF. The CDR3 DNA sequence: TGTGCCAGCAGCTCTTCCGGGGCAGATACGCAGTATTTT.

The V call is TRBV7-2, the J call TRBJ2-3, with TRBD1 identical over 11 bases. V lost 4 bases to trimming and J lost 0 bases; unmatched junction nucleotides: 3. The CDR3 sequence is 16 residues long. Germline V CDR1 and CDR2: SGHTA, FQGNSA. The CDR3 nucleotides are TGTGCCAGCAGCTGGGGACAGGGGGTTAGCACAGATACGCAGTATTTT. Its protein is CASSWGQGVSTDTQYF.

The V and J genes are TRBV29-1 and TRBJ2-5; D not certain. Between the trimmed V and J ends, which lost 6 bases and 3 bases, there was a span of 11 bases. This CDR3 spans 12 amino acids. Germline-derived CDR1 and CDR2 are SQVTM and ANQGSEA. CDR3: CSVEQAEETQYF. DNA for the CDR3: TGCAGCGTCGAGCAAGCTGAAGAGACCCAGTACTTC. Full variable domain (outside the CDR3, taken from reference TRBV29-1 and TRBJ2-5): SAVISQKPSRDICQRGTSLTIQCQVDSQVTMMFWYRQQPGQSLTLIATANQGSEATYESGFVIDKFPISRPNLTFSTLTVSNMSPEDSSIYLCSVEQAEETQYFGPGTRLLVL.